This T cell receptor beta chain derives from a study of cytomegalovirus exposure and HLA in healthy donors (dated by TCRdb to the late 2010s). At the level of the whole study: An earlier analysis of some 600 of the donors reported 250 to 300 Gb of sequence data and 117 million unique TCR beta sequences obtained from around 180 million T cells. An early release that covered 500 to 800 HLA-typed donors contained approximately 300 gigabases of sequencing data and 75 million to 100 million unique TCR sequences. The genetic ancestry cluster associated with self-reported Caucasian donors included 70% to 85% of the 398 genotyped donors. The study aimed to test whether signatures of past pathogen exposure could be identified by cataloging public T cell receptors. Using immunosequencing, the study profiled T cell repertoires from 666 subjects and related those repertoires to cytomegalovirus serostatus. Besides the first cohort of 666 subjects, a separate validation cohort made up of roughly 120 different subjects was used. High-throughput TCR immunosequencing, statistical association of individual TCRs with disease status, and machine learning were combined to predict cytomegalovirus infection status. In a later analysis, previously published TCR beta repertoires from roughly 710 donors were re-analyzed and high-resolution HLA genotyping was added so that TCR occurrence patterns could be studied. The later analysis used no new phenotypic data to find candidate immune exposures, relying instead on TCR beta sequences and their occurrence across donors. In an earlier analysis of 500 to 650 of the donors, high-throughput TCR beta sequencing was used to judge whether each TCR beta V gene segment behaved as functional or pseudogenic. Donor age, sex, ethnicity and CMV serostatus were compiled together with the repertoire data. A later genetic analysis used genome-wide SNP genotypes for 398 of the 666 donors, treating that subset as a discovery cohort. Every discovery cohort repertoire had been produced on one sequencing platform. HLA typing included class I and class II loci at four-digit resolution. The number of typed donors differed by locus: about 620-640 for A, B, C, DRB1 and DQB1; about 520 for DQA1; 606 for DPA1; and 450 to 480 for DPB1. Four to six DR-DQ haplotypes were handled as single units for association and clustering, since linkage in the cohort was strong. On average, about 240,000 unique TCR beta nucleotide sequences were sequenced per donor among a few hundred genotyped donors of the cohort, with roughly 18% of those sequences being non-productive. Broad study findings and their caveats: In an earlier analysis of more than 500 of the donors, most TCR beta V segments appeared in productive rearrangements about 87% or about 30% of the time, broadly matching IMGT annotations. Because HLA typing was unavailable for some donors at each locus, only the typed subset was used in association tests. Across donors, most TCR sequences were observed very rarely, whereas some public TCRs were present in many individuals. In a later analysis, several top co-occurrence clusters were reported to appear linked to parvovirus B19, influenza, CMV and Epstein-Barr virus. Correlated functional status among segregating V segments might be attributable to linkage disequilibrium, but an unknown experimental factor could not be ruled out. According to a later analysis, TCR association rates differed among HLA loci, with DRB1 alleles showing the most associated TCRs and HLA-C alleles showing the fewest. A later analysis associated about 17,000 TCR beta sequences with specific HLA alleles at a false discovery rate of 0.05. Cytomegalovirus status was reported to be diagnosed by the classifier with high specificity and sensitivity in both the original and validation cohorts. The presence/absence analyses assumed that sequencing depth was roughly uniform across donors, and that assumption may not be true. The study gave a list of around 170 TCR beta chains associated with cytomegalovirus. A further reported finding was that TCR beta sequences accurately predicted the HLA-A and HLA-B alleles for most subjects in the first cohort. Immune exposure information for the cohort was limited to CMV serostatus. This cohort had only TCR beta chains sequenced, and the lack of alpha or paired-chain data limited which features could be detected. Because counts were too low, around 18 rarely observed V segments, including chromosome 9 orphons, were left out of the earlier analysis of a few hundred of the donors. In vitro tests confirmed that a few of the cytomegalovirus-associated TCR beta chains recognize cytomegalovirus antigens. Assigning TCR associations to individual alleles was difficult when HLA alleles, especially DR and DQ, strongly co-occurred. In a later genetic analysis, fewer N-insertions in productive TCRs were reported among donors in an Asian-associated ancestry cluster than the roughly 700-donor mean. Some IMGT-functional V segments, including TRBV6-2 and TRBV6-3, could not be distinguished by the 87-base-pair reads and were therefore excluded. The authors suggested that the approach could potentially be generalized to other disease states and immunological phenotypes. V-gene and J-gene trimming of TCR beta chains was associated with a missense DCLRE1C variant in a later genetic analysis, and the association was replicated in an independent cohort. In a later analysis, HLA-associated TCR beta chains were found to be more clonally expanded and to have lower generation probabilities than equally common non-associated chains. A cluster of highly shared sequence variants was judged likely to be a technical artifact of the sequencing pipeline. Most CMV-associated TCR beta chains appeared to be HLA-restricted in a later analysis, and the HLA associations seemed to be driven largely by CMV exposure.

The CDR3 spans 17 residues, from the cysteine through the phenylalanine. The CDR3 DNA has 51 bases and is translated from base 1. V is pruned by 1 base and J by 5 bases, leaving 11 bases of the junction without a gene match. CDR1 and CDR2 (KGHSY, FQNENV) derive from the germline V gene. The cohort consisted of some 670 healthy bone marrow donors. Cohort members were all nominally healthy when sampled, although unrecorded immune exposures were likely present. The donor was CMV seronegative and belonged to the group of several hundred seronegative cohort members. Every donor gave a peripheral blood sample, and the peripheral blood mononuclear cells from that sample were used for TCR beta sequencing. The Qiagen DNeasy Blood Extraction Kit was used to extract genomic DNA from the blood cell samples. As for this clone: What antigen it recognizes has not been identified. No much larger clone exists at a distance of one base, and base qualities are not known.

The library was obtained by the immunoSEQ multiplex PCR assay. For the multiplex PCR, a mixture combining 60 forward primers for TCR Vbeta segments and 13 reverse primers for TCR Jbeta segments was used. The CDR3 region of rearranged TCR beta genes was amplified from genomic DNA with a multiplex PCR assay. The Illumina HiSeq System was used to sequence the amplified TCR beta libraries as 87-base-pair reads. The authors' analysis ran thus. Across the 500 to 700 repertoires, a later analysis counted roughly 84 million unique TCR beta chains, roughly 11 million of which were shared by at least two donors. A nearest-neighbor algorithm error-corrected the raw reads and collapsed the reads into unique sequences, merging closely related sequences to remove PCR and sequencing errors. CDR3 sequences were aligned to IMGT reference sequences to assign V, D and J gene segments. Each retained sequence needed at least a six-nucleotide match to both a V gene segment and a J gene segment. A rearrangement counted as productive if the CDR3 had no stop codons and remained in frame with V and J, and every other rearrangement counted as non-productive. CDR3 was defined by IMGT convention, running from the second conserved V-encoded cysteine to the conserved J-encoded phenylalanine. In an earlier analysis of roughly 610 of the donors, sequences lacking an unambiguous match to a single V gene segment were excluded. An earlier analysis of several hundred of the donors called V segments functional above 56.7% productive rearrangements and segregating when the between-donor standard deviation exceeded 5%. A statistical classification framework was built for diagnosing cytomegalovirus status from the catalog of TCR beta chain sequences. In a later analysis, TCR nucleotide sequences were compared against IMGT/GENE-DB human TR gene sequences so that V and J genes could be assigned. The TCRdist pipeline was used in a later analysis to assign CDR3 sequences and most-parsimonious VDJ recombination scenarios. A later analysis defined each TCR beta chain by its CDR3 amino acid sequence plus V-gene family, and excluded reads lacking a unique V-gene family. As a way to deal with suspected cross-contamination and a sequencing artifact, a later analysis dropped 640 or so nucleotide sequences that were highly shared and had low generation probability. A later analysis calculated a clonal expansion index for each public chain from normalized within-repertoire ranks of inferred template counts. In a later analysis, generation probabilities were computed with a VDJ recombination model fitted to out-of-frame rearrangements, and the resulting probabilities were checked against IGoR. Hypergeometric tests were used in a later analysis to score TCR-TCR, TCR-HLA and TCR-CMV co-occurrence, with a repertoire-size bias correction applied to the TCR pairs. False discovery rates were estimated in a later analysis by permuting HLA or CMV assignments 20 times. In a later analysis, co-occurring TCRs were grouped with DBSCAN, and TCRdist sequence similarity was added when clustering was performed within HLA-allele-positive subsets. Repertoires with fewer than 30,000 or more than 120,000 public chains were left out of co-occurrence clustering, as were about five repertoires with anomalous nucleotide sharing. TCRdb took this table from immuneACCESS and kept in-frame rearrangements with V and J called. Such tables lack part of the clones; where checked against another copy, unresolved V genes explain under half of the gap, and the rest is unexplained. V, J and clone size reflect that table, while D and trimming were determined from the DNA. Here the sample has tens of thousands of clones; more than 70% occur a single time. The ten largest clones represent roughly 3.2% of the sample.

The TCR sequence derives from a woman younger than 35 in good health and CMV-seronegative. Sequencing was performed on PBMCs. This sequence uses TRBV16 and TRBJ1-5, with 7 junctional bases fitting TRBD1. The sequence in DNA is TGTGCCAGCAGCCAATTAACACCGGGACAGATATATCAGCCCCAGCATTTT. Its protein reads: CASSQLTPGQIYQPQHF.